This TCR beta chain derives from a study of shared clonotypes between healthy human individuals. Original handling: Because ImmunoSEQ provided only junction sequences with no quality scores, the filtering differed. Sequencing was performed with immunoSEQ multiplex PCR; in TCRdb, only in-frame clones are kept and a portion is missing. V and J calls and clone size are given by that table; D and trimming were obtained from the DNA. Of about 2.1 million clones in the sample, 90% to 95% were seen once. Per germline, CDR1 KGHSH and CDR2 LQKENI. Trimming took off 0 bases at V and 2 bases at J, with 9 bases between the two ends. The CDR3 consists of 15 residues. Naive CD8 isolation took CD45RO-negative cells positively selected for CCR7 and excluded terminally differentiated effector memory CD45RA+ cells.

The receptor's source is a man younger than 30 in good health. Some clones in this sample may be carry-over from other donors' samples. The chain employs TRBV18 and TRBJ2-3; the D gene is possibly TRBD1 (5 bases). The sequenced material came from naive CD8+ T cells from PBMCs. CDR3 coding DNA: TGTGCCAGCTCACCACCTCCAGGGTTCACAGATACGCAGTATTTT. It encodes CASSPPPGFTDTQYF.